These T cell receptor beta chains were read from a single sample in a study of CD4 T cells in relation to SARS-CoV-2 and coronaviruses. Assay: immunoSEQ multiplex PCR; the TCRdb copy retains only in-frame clones and omits some. The repertoire consists of about 39,000 clones, with roughly 80% occurring once and the leading ten covering 6% to 8%. The antigens of these receptors remain unknown. The sequencing input was naive CD4+ T cells from PBMCs, cultured in vitro. Every receptor here comes from an adult with COVID-19. Each CDR3 is given with its conserved first and last residue. D genes are given only for firm matches. A row's size may be missing; if present it is once, few, many or a size class.

d_call j_call v_call clone_size cdr3_aa cdr3_nt
. TRBJ2-2 TRBV4-1 . CASSQEAPPTGELFF TGCGCCAGCAGCCAGGAAGCTCCACCCACCGGGGAGCTGTTTTTT
TRBD2 TRBJ2-1 TRBV15 . CATRTSGTNEQFF TGTGCCACCAGAACAAGCGGGACCAATGAGCAGTTCTTC
. TRBJ1-4 TRBV28 . CASSPPGNEKLFF TGTGCCAGCAGTCCCCCCGGCAATGAAAAACTGTTTTTT
. TRBJ1-1 TRBV6-5 . CASSYADKNTEAFF TGTGCCAGCAGTTACGCGGACAAGAACACTGAAGCTTTCTTT
TRBD1 TRBJ2-3 TRBV19 . CASSRTGSTDTQYF TGTGCCAGTAGTCGGACAGGGAGCACAGATACGCAGTATTTT
. TRBJ2-3 TRBV5-1 . CASSLVYFQSTDTQYF TGCGCCAGCAGCTTGGTCTATTTCCAGTCCACAGATACGCAGTATTTT
TRBD2 TRBJ2-3 TRBV9 . CASSVAGGPGTQYF TGTGCCAGCAGCGTAGCGGGAGGGCCTGGTACGCAGTATTTT
TRBD1 TRBJ2-3 TRBV6-2/TRBV6-3 . CASSRGQNTDTQYF TGTGCCAGCAGTAGGGGACAGAACACAGATACGCAGTATTTT
TRBD2 TRBJ2-7 TRBV5-1 . CARGTSERTYEQYF TGCGCCAGGGGAACTAGCGAGAGGACCTACGAGCAGTACTTC
. TRBJ1-5 TRBV6-5 . CASSYFRESNQPQHF TGTGCCAGCAGTTACTTTCGGGAGAGCAATCAGCCCCAGCATTTT
TRBD1 TRBJ2-7 TRBV18 . CASSRDRGAEQYF TGTGCCAGCTCACGAGACAGGGGTGCCGAGCAGTACTTC
. TRBJ1-2 TRBV6-6 . CASSRQLDYGYTF TGTGCCAGCAGCCGACAGCTAGACTATGGCTACACCTTC
TRBD1 TRBJ2-7 TRBV10-1 . CARSRDRAVTNSYEQYF TGCGCCAGAAGCCGGGACAGGGCCGTTACTAACTCCTACGAGCAGTACTTC
TRBD2 TRBJ2-3 TRBV11-2 . CASSLGTLAGVLSTDTQYF TGTGCCAGCAGCTTAGGTACCTTAGCGGGAGTTCTTAGCACAGATACGCAGTATTTT
TRBD2 TRBJ2-2 TRBV20-1 once CSASLREWGTGELFF TGCAGTGCTAGTTTGCGGGAGTGGGGCACCGGGGAGCTGTTTTTT
. TRBJ2-1 TRBV9 . CASSVTGDEQFF TGTGCCAGCAGCGTAACTGGTGATGAGCAGTTCTTC
. TRBJ2-7 TRBV9 . CASSVAPDPRTYEQYF TGTGCCAGCAGCGTAGCCCCCGACCCGCGAACCTACGAGCAGTACTTC
TRBD1 TRBJ1-1 TRBV19 . CASSIKAGGGTEAFF TGTGCCAGTAGTATCAAGGCAGGGGGTGGCACTGAAGCTTTCTTT
TRBD1 TRBJ2-5 TRBV6-6 . CASSQQGAFGETQYF TGTGCCAGCAGCCAACAGGGGGCCTTTGGGGAGACCCAGTACTTC
TRBD2 TRBJ2-1 TRBV9 . CASSPRTSGVTFPEQFF TGTGCCAGCAGCCCCCGGACTAGCGGGGTTACCTTCCCCGAGCAGTTCTTC
TRBD2 TRBJ2-1 TRBV14 . CASSVLAGSYNEQFF TGTGCCAGCAGCGTTCTAGCGGGCTCCTACAATGAGCAGTTCTTC
. TRBJ2-5 TRBV5-4 once CASSPDLGRPKETQYF TGTGCCAGCAGCCCGGATTTGGGACGGCCCAAAGAGACCCAGTACTTC
TRBD1 TRBJ2-3 TRBV6-1 . CASSERTGGADTQYF TGTGCCAGCAGTGAACGTACAGGGGGCGCAGATACGCAGTATTTT
. TRBJ2-7 TRBV2 . CASESTGGDSVRAAYEQYF TGTGCCAGCGAATCGACTGGAGGCGATTCGGTTCGCGCCGCCTACGAGCAGTACTTC
. TRBJ2-1 TRBV19 . CASSKGEPYNEQFF TGTGCCAGTAGTAAGGGGGAGCCCTACAATGAGCAGTTCTTC
TRBD1 TRBJ2-5 TRBV15 . CATSSSPGTGWETQYF TGTGCCACCAGCAGCAGTCCCGGGACAGGTTGGGAGACCCAGTACTTC
. TRBJ2-5 TRBV7-9 . CASSRLTEYQETQYF TGTGCCAGCAGCAGATTGACAGAGTACCAAGAGACCCAGTACTTC
TRBD2 TRBJ2-5 TRBV28 . CASRRLGGRAVETQYF TGTGCCAGCAGACGATTGGGCGGGAGGGCCGTAGAGACCCAGTACTTC
. TRBJ2-7 TRBV5-1 . CASSLAGTASSYEQYF TGCGCCAGCAGCTTGGCCGGGACGGCTAGCTCCTACGAGCAGTACTTC
. TRBJ2-7 TRBV2 . CASTSIGLNYEQYF TGTGCCAGCACCTCGATCGGACTAAACTACGAGCAGTACTTC
. TRBJ1-5 TRBV18 . CASSEGGRDQPQHF TGTGCCAGCTCAGAGGGGGGCCGAGATCAGCCCCAGCATTTT
TRBD2 TRBJ2-7 TRBV7-9 few CASSTSTSAFLEQYF TGTGCCAGCAGCACATCGACTAGCGCTTTTTTAGAGCAGTACTTC
TRBD1 TRBJ2-2 TRBV5-1 . CASSLGQGGPRELFF TGCGCCAGCAGCTTGGGACAGGGGGGTCCTAGGGAGCTGTTTTTT
. TRBJ2-2 TRBV6-6 . CASSYRPAENTGELFF TGTGCCAGCAGTTACCGCCCAGCGGAGAACACCGGGGAGCTGTTTTTT
. TRBJ1-1 TRBV19 . CASKTPTGLTRNTEAFF TGTGCCAGTAAAACCCCCACGGGACTGACAAGGAACACTGAAGCTTTCTTT
. TRBJ2-1 TRBV4-2 few CASSQVADNEQFF TGTGCCAGCAGCCAAGTCGCTGACAATGAGCAGTTCTTC
. TRBJ2-1 TRBV3-1/TRBV3-2 . CASSQDDPRGVPYNEQFF TGTGCCAGCAGCCAAGATGACCCGAGAGGGGTACCTTACAATGAGCAGTTCTTC
. TRBJ1-3 TRBV18 . CASSPTRDNSGNTIYF TGTGCCAGCTCACCCACACGGGACAACTCTGGAAACACCATATATTTT
. TRBJ1-2 TRBV6-5 . CASRPANTRYGYTF TGTGCCAGCAGGCCAGCCAATACTCGATATGGCTACACCTTC
TRBD2 TRBJ2-7 TRBV9 . CASSGGDSYEQYF TGTGCCAGCTCCGGGGGGGACTCCTACGAGCAGTACTTC
. TRBJ2-2 TRBV2 . CASRTENTGELFF TGTGCCAGCAGGACTGAGAACACCGGGGAGCTGTTTTTT
TRBD2 TRBJ2-1 TRBV11-2 . CASSLGGGDVNEQFF TGTGCCAGCAGCTTAGGGGGAGGGGACGTCAATGAGCAGTTCTTC
. TRBJ2-3 TRBV3-1/TRBV3-2 once CASSQRVTRTQYF TGTGCCAGCAGCCAAAGGGTGACTCGTACGCAGTATTTT
. TRBJ2-7 TRBV5-6 . CASSGTVVAYEQYF TGTGCCAGCAGCGGGACGGTTGTGGCCTACGAGCAGTACTTC